This entry lists 20 T cell receptor beta chains sequenced from one sample in a study of CD8 T cells in ankylosing spondylitis. TCRdb reanalysed the 5' RACE reads using MiXCR and keeps one entry per CDR3 protein. The sample includes 150,000 to 200,000 distinct CDR3 sequences, over 10% of them seen just once. Sequences were obtained from blood, either unsorted or a sorted T cell fraction (not recorded which). The receptor source for this set is a female donor with ankylosing spondylitis or in good health (not recorded which).

This clonotype was counted only a few times. A much larger clone lies a single base off, so this may be a read error. The chain employs TRBV29-1 and TRBJ2-3; D might be TRBD2 (6 bases). The CDR3 has 13 residues. CDR1 is SQVTM, CDR2 ANQGSEA, per germline. The CDR3 is CSVIGSGADSQYF. CDR3 bases: TGCAGCGTTATCGGGAGTGGTGCAGATTCGCAGTATTTT.

Only a few counts were recorded for this clonotype. The rearrangement uses TRBV11-2 and TRBJ2-4; 11 nucleotides align to TRBD2. The J segment lost 1 base and the V segment lost 5 bases, leaving 4 bases of the junction unmatched. The CDR3 runs 16 residues. Germline CDR1 reads SGHAT; CDR2 reads FQNNGV. The CDR3 DNA reads TGTGCCAGCAGCGCGACTAGCGGGAAGGCCAAAAACATTCAGTACTTC. Its protein product is CASSATSGKAKNIQYF. The variable domain in full, completed from reference TRBV11-2 and TRBJ2-4, reads EAGVAQSPRYKIIEKRQSVAFWCNPISGHATLYWYQQILGQGPKLLIQFQNNGVVDDSQLPKDRFSAERLKGVDSTLKIQPAKLEDSAVYLCASSATSGKAKNIQYFGAGTRLSVL.

This clonotype was picked up many times. J is TRBJ1-5 and V is TRBV7-2; D gene uncertain. The germline V gene has CDR1 SGHTA and CDR2 FQGNSA. The germline V and J ends were trimmed by 5 bases and 5 bases, with 16 bases remaining between them. The CDR3 extends over 15 amino acids. CDR3 DNA sequence: TGTGCCAGCAGCCCATCGACCAGCTCATATCAGCCCCAGCATTTT. It translates to CASSPSTSSYQPQHF.

This clonotype was seen at least ten times. The rearrangement joins TRBV7-2 to TRBJ2-1; tentatively, D is TRBD1 or TRBD2 (5 bases each). The CDR3 is 16 amino acids. Germline V gene lookup returns CDR1 SGHTA and CDR2 FQGNSA. V gave up 5 bases and J gave up 9 bases, with 23 bases separating them. This CDR3 reads CASSLDWDARFGEQFF. The CDR3 bases are TGTGCCAGCAGCCTAGATTGGGACGCCCGTTTCGGTGAGCAGTTCTTC. Complete variable domain (other parts from reference TRBV7-2 and TRBJ2-1): GAGVSQSPSNKVTEKGKDVELRCDPISGHTALYWYRQSLGQGLEFLIYFQGNSAPDKSGLPSDRFSAERTGGSVSTLTIQRTQQEDSAVYLCASSLDWDARFGEQFFGPGTRLTVL.

Many counts were recorded for this clonotype. The V gene is TRBV6-2 or TRBV6-3, the J gene TRBJ2-4; D may be TRBD1 (5 bases). Per germline, CDR1 MNHEY and CDR2 SVGEGT. The germline V and J ends were trimmed by 10 bases and 2 bases, with 12 bases remaining between them. This CDR3 spans 13 amino acids. DNA of the CDR3: TGTGCCATTACCTCAGGGCCCAAAAACATTCAGTACTTC. This translates into CAITSGPKNIQYF.

Comment on this clonotype: A much larger clone lies a single base off, so this may be a read error. The V and J genes are TRBV7-2 and TRBJ1-2, with 7 bases that match TRBD1. The J segment lost 3 bases and the V segment lost 8 bases, leaving 9 bases of the junction unmatched. Germline V gives CDR1 SGHTA, CDR2 FQGNSA. CDR3 length: 14 amino acids. CDR3 in amino acids: CASGPSRGYYGYTF. The CDR3, as DNA: TGTGCCAGCGGCCCTTCCAGGGGGTACTATGGCTACACCTTC. The whole variable domain, remainder taken from reference TRBV7-2 and TRBJ1-2, is GAGVSQSPSNKVTEKGKDVELRCDPISGHTALYWYRQSLGQGLEFLIYFQGNSAPDKSGLPSDRFSAERTGGSVSTLTIQRTQQEDSAVYLCASGPSRGYYGYTFGSGTRLTVV.

This clonotype was picked up many times. The junction departs from the called germline gene at one end, perhaps through a read error. The chain couples TRBV20-1 to TRBJ2-1; 11 bases agree with TRBD2. The CDR3 is 15 amino acids. CDR1 and CDR2 from the germline V gene are DFQATT and SNEGSKA (reference sequence). This CDR3 is CSARDLATSGTTLLF. CDR3 DNA sequence: TGCAGTGCTAGAGATCTTGCGACTAGCGGGACGACTCTCCTCTTC.

This clonotype was seen ten or more times. This chain connects TRBV5-1 to TRBJ2-2; TRBD1 matches at 7 bases. The CDR3 is made up of 15 amino acids. Germline CDR1 reads SGHRS; CDR2 reads YFSETQ. V was clipped by 5 bases and J by 0 bases; unmatched bases: 4. Written as DNA, the CDR3 is TGCGCCAGCAGTAGTCAGGGGGCGAACACCGGGGAGCTGTTTTTT. It specifies CASSSQGANTGELFF.

The chain joins TRBV20-1 to TRBJ2-3; TRBD1 aligns across 8 bases. Trimming at V came to 7 bases and at J to 2 bases, leaving 5 bases not matched to a gene. Germline CDR1 DFQATT, CDR2 SNEGSKA (reference sequence). The CDR3 totals 13 residues. As DNA, the CDR3 is TGCAGTGATTCAGGGGGCCTCACAGATACGCAGTATTTT. Translated: CSDSGGLTDTQYF.

In its sample, this clonotype was seen a few times. The V gene is TRBV5-1, the J gene TRBJ1-1; D possibly corresponds to TRBD1 (5 bases). This CDR3 has 14 amino acids. In germline, CDR1 is SGHRS, CDR2 YFSETQ. Trimming stripped 3 bases from V and 5 bases from J, with 14 bases between. CDR3 region: CASSSQGVQTEAFF. The CDR3 DNA sequence: TGCGCCAGCAGCTCTCAGGGTGTGCAGACTGAAGCTTTCTTT.

V usage is TRBV5-1 and J usage is TRBJ2-1; D is unresolved. This CDR3 region has 15 residues. Germline loops: CDR1 SGHRS, CDR2 YFSETQ. V lost 1 base, J lost 2 bases, and 10 bases lay in between. CDR3 residues: CASSLIQFTYNEQFF. The CDR3 coding sequence is TGCGCCAGCAGCTTGATCCAGTTCACCTACAATGAGCAGTTCTTC. The whole variable domain, remainder taken from reference TRBV5-1 and TRBJ2-1, is KAGVTQTPRYLIKTRGQQVTLSCSPISGHRSVSWYQQTPGQGLQFLFEYFSETQRNKGNFPGRFSGRQFSNSRSEMNVSTLELGDSALYLCASSLIQFTYNEQFFGPGTRLTVL.

About this clonotype: A much larger clone sits a single nucleotide away, making a read error possible. The chain carries TRBV20-1 and TRBJ2-4; the D gene is possibly TRBD2 (6 bases). Germline V gives CDR1 DFQATT, CDR2 SNEGSKA (reference sequence). CDR3 length: 15 amino acids. The V end lost 6 bases, the J end lost 2 bases, and 17 bases lay between the germline ends. The CDR3 spells CSARREGASKNIQYF. CDR3 bases: TGCAGTGCCCGGAGGGAAGGCGCCTCCAAAAACATTCAGTACTTC.

Points on this clonotype: A much larger clone lies a single base off, so this may be a read error. The chain carries TRBV20-1 and TRBJ1-5, with D tentatively TRBD1 (5 bases). The CDR3 sequence is 13 residues long. The germline V gene has CDR1 DFQATT and CDR2 SNEGSKA (reference sequence). The CDR3 DNA is TGCGGTGCCCCCCCCGAGGGGAATCAGCCCCAGCATTTT. This encodes CGAPPEGNQPQHF.

This clonotype was seen many times. The genes are TRBV20-1 and TRBJ2-1, with D uncertain. The germline V gene encodes CDR1 DFQATT and CDR2 SNEGSKA (reference sequence). This CDR3 comprises 14 residues. Trimming pared 0 bases from V and 4 bases from J, leaving 10 bases between. CDR3 sequence reads: CSARDYSQYNEQFF. In nucleotides, the CDR3 is TGCAGTGCTAGAGATTATAGCCAATACAATGAGCAGTTCTTC.

In its sample, this clonotype was seen many times. The chain joins TRBV9 to TRBJ1-3; D gene ambiguous. The CDR3 is 15 residues long. V shed 3 bases and J shed 0 bases, with 10 bases lying between them. Germline V lookup: CDR1 SGDLS, CDR2 YYNGEE. Written as DNA, the CDR3 is TGTGCCAGCAGCGGCGTGCCAGTCTCTGGAAACACCATATATTTT. It is translated as CASSGVPVSGNTIYF.

This clonotype came up many times. J is TRBJ1-1 and V is TRBV4-2; D possibly corresponds to TRBD1 (5 bases). V lost 1 base to trimming and J lost 4 bases, with 19 bases between them. This CDR3 is 17 amino acids long. Germline V gene data show CDR1 as LGHNA and CDR2 as YNFKEQ. CDR3 nucleotide sequence: TGTGCCAGCAGCCAAGTTGGAGGAGGGGTATCTGGCACTGAAGCTTTCTTT. Protein sequence: CASSQVGGGVSGTEAFF.

This clonotype was detected many times. The rearrangement uses TRBV27 and TRBJ1-5; 10 positions agree with TRBD1. The V segment lost 6 bases and the J segment 4 bases; nucleotides outside the gene matches: 6. The CDR3 is made up of 15 amino acids. Germline CDR1 and CDR2: MNHEY and SMNVEV (reference sequence). CDR3 DNA: TGTGCCAGCAGCTCCGGGACAGGGGTAAATCAGCCCCAGCATTTT. It encodes CASSSGTGVNQPQHF.

At least ten counts were recorded for this clonotype. J is TRBJ2-1 and V is TRBV29-1; TRBD2 aligns across 7 bases. The junction had 10 bases not matched to a gene; V was cut back by 7 bases and J by 1 base. This CDR3 has 15 residues. The germline CDR1 and CDR2 sequences are SQVTM and ANQGSEA. DNA for the CDR3: TGCAGCGCGCTGGGAGGGGACCGTTCCTACAATGAGCAGTTCTTC. Translating gives CSALGGDRSYNEQFF.

Ten or more counts support this clonotype. As DNA, the CDR3 is TGCGCCAGCAGCTCCCTTTGGACAGGGGAGGCCGACACCGGGGAGCTGTTTTTT. This translates into CASSSLWTGEADTGELFF. V usage is TRBV5-1 and J usage is TRBJ2-2; 9 bases agree with TRBD1. V lost 3 bases and J lost 3; bases outside the gene matches: 12. This CDR3 comprises 18 residues. The germline gives CDR1 SGHRS, CDR2 YFSETQ. The entire variable domain, with the rest obtained from reference TRBV5-1 and TRBJ2-2, is as follows: KAGVTQTPRYLIKTRGQQVTLSCSPISGHRSVSWYQQTPGQGLQFLFEYFSETQRNKGNFPGRFSGRQFSNSRSEMNVSTLELGDSALYLCASSSLWTGEADTGELFFGEGSRLTVL.

The chain joins TRBV7-9 to TRBJ2-1; D gene unclear. Germline V gene lookup returns CDR1 SEHNR and CDR2 FQNEAQ (reference sequence). V lost 4 bases, J lost 4 bases, and 5 bases lay in between. This CDR3 contains 12 residues. The CDR3: CASSSNYNEQFF. In nucleotides, the CDR3 is TGTGCCAGCAGCTCGAATTACAATGAGCAGTTCTTC.